This T cell receptor beta chain was retrieved from a study of sequential checkpoint blockade in melanoma. Study-level background: Both treatment sequences were followed by maintenance nivolumab. DNA from around 90 pretreatment tumor samples underwent TCRβ immunosequencing. Matched biopsies came pretreatment and at week 13 for 20 to 25 patients. Findings of the study overall: Patients with week-13 increases in T-cell fraction and clonality benefited about 30 times more often.

Points on this clone: Antigen unknown.

Repertoires were generated with immunoSEQ multiplex PCR, while TCRdb's copy carries only in-frame clones and drops some. The repertoire holds over 4,500 clones, with about a quarter as singletons. Indicated treatment: randomized to nivolumab then ipilimumab (arm A) or the reverse (arm B). The V and J ends lost 4 bases and 1 base respectively, with 11 bases between them. Germline lookup yields CDR1 SGHRS and CDR2 YFSETQ. The CDR3 extends over 14 amino acids. V usage is TRBV5-1 and J usage is TRBJ1-1; possible D gene TRBD1, 5 bases. The TCR comes from a human donor with melanoma. The sequenced sample was tumor tissue (inferred from file names), obtained from a patient given nivolumab and ipilimumab in sequence. The CDR3 region has the DNA TGCGCCAGCAGCCGGGACGCCAGGAACACTGAAGCTTTCTTT. Translated: CASSRDARNTEAFF.